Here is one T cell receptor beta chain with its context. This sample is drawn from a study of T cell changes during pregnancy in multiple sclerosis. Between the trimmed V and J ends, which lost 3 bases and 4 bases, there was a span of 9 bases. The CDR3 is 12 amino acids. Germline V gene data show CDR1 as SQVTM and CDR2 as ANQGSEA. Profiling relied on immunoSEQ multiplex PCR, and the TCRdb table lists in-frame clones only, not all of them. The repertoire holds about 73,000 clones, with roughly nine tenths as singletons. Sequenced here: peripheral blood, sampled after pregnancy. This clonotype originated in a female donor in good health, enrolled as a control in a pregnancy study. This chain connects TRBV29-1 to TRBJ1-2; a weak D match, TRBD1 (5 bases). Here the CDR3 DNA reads TGCAGCGTTGAGTACAGGAGCTATGGCTACACCTTC. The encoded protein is CSVEYRSYGYTF.